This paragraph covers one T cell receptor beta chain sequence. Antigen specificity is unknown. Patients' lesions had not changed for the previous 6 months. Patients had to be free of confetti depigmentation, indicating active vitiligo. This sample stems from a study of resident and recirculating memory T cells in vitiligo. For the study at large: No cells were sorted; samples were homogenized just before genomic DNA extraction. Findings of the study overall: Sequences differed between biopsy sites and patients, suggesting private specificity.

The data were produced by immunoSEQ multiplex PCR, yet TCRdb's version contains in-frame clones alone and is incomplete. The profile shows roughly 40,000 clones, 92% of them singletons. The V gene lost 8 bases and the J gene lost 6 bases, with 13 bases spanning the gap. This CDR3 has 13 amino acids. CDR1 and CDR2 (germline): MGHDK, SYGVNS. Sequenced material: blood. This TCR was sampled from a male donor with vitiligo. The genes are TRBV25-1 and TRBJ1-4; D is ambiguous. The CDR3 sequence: CASGGPGDEKLFF. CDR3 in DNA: TGTGCCAGCGGAGGGCCCGGGGATGAAAAACTGTTTTTT.